This TCR beta chain was captured by sequencing in a study of monozygotic twins with inflammatory bowel disease. Findings and limits, study-wide: A distinction between different T cell subtypes was not possible.

From the 5' RACE reads, TCRdb lists one entry per CDR3 protein and no DNA. Recorded for this sample: more than 350,000 distinct CDR3 sequences. A remark on this clonotype: What it binds is unknown.

The sequencing sample was made of blood. The TCR comes from a human donor with ulcerative colitis or Crohn's disease, or a healthy co-twin of an affected twin (not recorded which).

The CDR3 is CASSFGLAGGPGETQYF. The rearrangement uses TRBV5-1 and TRBJ2-5; lacking DNA, the TRBD2 call made by TCRdb goes unchecked. From germline, CDR1 is SGHRS and CDR2 YFSETQ. The CDR3 spans 17 residues.